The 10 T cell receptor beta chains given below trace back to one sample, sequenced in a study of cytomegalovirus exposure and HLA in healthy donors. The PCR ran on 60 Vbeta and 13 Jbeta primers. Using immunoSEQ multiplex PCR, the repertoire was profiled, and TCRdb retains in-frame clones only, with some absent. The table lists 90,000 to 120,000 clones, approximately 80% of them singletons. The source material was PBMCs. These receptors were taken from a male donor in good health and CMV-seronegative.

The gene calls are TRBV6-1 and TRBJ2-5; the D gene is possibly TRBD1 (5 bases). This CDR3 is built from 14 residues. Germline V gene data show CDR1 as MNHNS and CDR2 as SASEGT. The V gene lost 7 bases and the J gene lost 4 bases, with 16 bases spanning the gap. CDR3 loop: CASTPPRGLETQYF. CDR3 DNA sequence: TGTGCCAGCACCCCACCTAGGGGTTTAGAGACCCAGTACTTC.

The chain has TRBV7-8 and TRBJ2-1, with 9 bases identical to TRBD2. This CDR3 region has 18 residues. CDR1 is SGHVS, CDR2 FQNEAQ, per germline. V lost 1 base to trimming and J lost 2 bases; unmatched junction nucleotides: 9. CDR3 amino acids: CASSLVRQTSGPYNEQFF. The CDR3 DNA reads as TGTGCCAGCAGCTTAGTCCGACAGACTAGCGGACCCTACAATGAGCAGTTCTTC.

The DNA of the CDR3 is TGTGCCAGCAGTCCGGCCTACGAGCAGTACTTC. It specifies CASSPAYEQYF. The chain combines TRBV6-6 with TRBJ2-7; D not certain. Germline-derived CDR1 and CDR2 are MNHNY and SVGAGI (reference sequence). Trimming took 5 bases from V and 2 from J, leaving 4 bases between them. The CDR3 spans 11 residues.

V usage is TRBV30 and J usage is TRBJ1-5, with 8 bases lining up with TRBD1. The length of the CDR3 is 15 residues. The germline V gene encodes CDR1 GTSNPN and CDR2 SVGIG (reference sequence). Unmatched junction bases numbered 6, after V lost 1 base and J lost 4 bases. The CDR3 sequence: CAWSAGQGSNQPQHF. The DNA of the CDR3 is TGTGCCTGGAGTGCCGGACAGGGTTCGAATCAGCCCCAGCATTTT.

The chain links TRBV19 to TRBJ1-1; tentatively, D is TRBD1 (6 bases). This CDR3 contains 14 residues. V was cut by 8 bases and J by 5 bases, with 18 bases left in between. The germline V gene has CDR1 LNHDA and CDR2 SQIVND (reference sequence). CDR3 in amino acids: CASGWTGGATEAFF. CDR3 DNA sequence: TGTGCCAGTGGATGGACGGGGGGCGCAACTGAAGCTTTCTTT.

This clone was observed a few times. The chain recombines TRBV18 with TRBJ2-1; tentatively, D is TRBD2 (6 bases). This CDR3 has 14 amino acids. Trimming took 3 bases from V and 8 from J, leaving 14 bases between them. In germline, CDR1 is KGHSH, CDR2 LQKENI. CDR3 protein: CASSPGLDAYEQFF. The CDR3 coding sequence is TGTGCCAGCTCACCGGGACTGGACGCTTATGAGCAGTTCTTC.

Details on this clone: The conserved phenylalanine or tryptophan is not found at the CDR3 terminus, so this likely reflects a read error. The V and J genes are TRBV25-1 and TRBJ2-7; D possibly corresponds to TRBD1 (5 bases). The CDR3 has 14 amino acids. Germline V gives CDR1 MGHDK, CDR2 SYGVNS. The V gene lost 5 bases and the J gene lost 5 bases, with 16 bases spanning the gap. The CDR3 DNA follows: TGTGCCAGCAGTCTCCAGGGCCTCAAAAACGAGCAGTACCTC. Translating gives CASSLQGLKNEQYL.

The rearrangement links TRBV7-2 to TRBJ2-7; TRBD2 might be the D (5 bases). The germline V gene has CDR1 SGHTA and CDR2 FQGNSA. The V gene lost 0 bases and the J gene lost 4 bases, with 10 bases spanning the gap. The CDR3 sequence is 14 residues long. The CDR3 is CASSLARAEYEQYF. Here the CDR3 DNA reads TGTGCCAGCAGCTTAGCGCGGGCAGAGTACGAGCAGTACTTC.

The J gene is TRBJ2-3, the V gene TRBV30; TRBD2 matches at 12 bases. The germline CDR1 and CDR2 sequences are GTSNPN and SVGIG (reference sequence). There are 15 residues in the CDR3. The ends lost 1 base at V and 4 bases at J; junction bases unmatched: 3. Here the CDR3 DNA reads TGTGCCTGGAGTGCTAGGACTAGCGGGGCAGATACGCAGTATTTT. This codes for CAWSARTSGADTQYF.

CDR3 sequence reads: CASTLREGYGYTF. CDR3 sequence (DNA): TGTGCCAGTACCCTGCGGGAGGGTTATGGCTACACCTTC. V and J are TRBV19 and TRBJ1-2; D not resolved. The V and J ends lost 7 bases and 5 bases respectively, with 14 bases between them. This CDR3 has 13 amino acids. In germline, CDR1 is LNHDA, CDR2 SQIVND (reference sequence).